These 2 T cell receptor beta chains were all obtained from the same sample, sequenced in a study of regulatory T cells in long-lasting Graves disease. The sample's time point: newly diagnosed GD, antithyroid drugs for less than 3 months. The TCR library used RNA extracted from PBMCs. According to the study, TCR beta libraries were built with iRepertoire HTBI primers and CDR3-region Arm-PCR. MiXCR was run by TCRdb on the multiplex PCR reads, yielding one entry per CDR3 protein. Of 550,000 to 700,000 distinct CDR3 sequences in the sample, 15% to 20% were seen once. These same records also appear under a second study, on T cells in Graves' hyperthyroidism and ophthalmopathy.

This specimen consisted of peripheral blood mononuclear cells (PBMCs), obtained at new diagnosis, from a patient treated with antithyroid drugs. These receptors all come from a man aged 18 to 29 with Graves disease.

The chain carries TRBV9 and TRBJ1-1; D might be TRBD2 (5 bases). The J call is in doubt because the DNA end fits TRBJ2-3 better. This CDR3 has 15 amino acids. CDR1 and CDR2 (germline): SGDLS, YYNGEE. The CDR3 spells CASSGGAREADTQYF. The CDR3 DNA reads as TGTGCCAGCAGCGGGGGAGCCCGAGAGGCGGATACGCAGTATTTT.

This clonotype was recorded at least ten times. DNA of the CDR3: TGTGCCAGCAGTGATCAAAGGGGGCATGGGGCCAACGTCCTGACTTTC. This gives the protein CASSDQRGHGANVLTF. This chain connects TRBV12-3 or TRBV12-4 to TRBJ2-6, with 7 nucleotides matching TRBD1. The CDR3 runs to 16 residues. V lost 5 bases and J lost 3; bases outside the gene matches: 7.